This note documents a single T cell receptor (beta chain) sequence. Under the authors' procedure: Counts of nucleated cells, estimated from reference gene primer amplification, were obtained. The repertoire was sequenced with immunoSEQ multiplex PCR; TCRdb's copy has only in-frame clones and lacks some. V, J and clone size are taken as reported in that table, and D and trimming were inferred from the DNA itself. In the table there are roughly 200,000 clones, around 83% of which are singletons. The data were taken from a study of blood T cell repertoires in COVID-19. Overall study context: The origin of the acute and convalescent COVID-19 samples was the United States, Italy and Spain.

Deletions cut 5 bases from V and 6 bases from J, with 24 bases between. Germline CDR1 SQVTM, CDR2 ANQGSEA. This CDR3 has 16 amino acids. This clonotype was obtained from a human donor in a cohort sampled during active COVID-19. The sample consisted of peripheral blood. V and J are TRBV29-1 and TRBJ2-3; D might be TRBD1 (6 bases). CDR3: CSVPFAFGQRGDTQYF. The CDR3 bases are TGCAGCGTTCCTTTCGCCTTCGGACAGCGAGGGGATACGCAGTATTTT.